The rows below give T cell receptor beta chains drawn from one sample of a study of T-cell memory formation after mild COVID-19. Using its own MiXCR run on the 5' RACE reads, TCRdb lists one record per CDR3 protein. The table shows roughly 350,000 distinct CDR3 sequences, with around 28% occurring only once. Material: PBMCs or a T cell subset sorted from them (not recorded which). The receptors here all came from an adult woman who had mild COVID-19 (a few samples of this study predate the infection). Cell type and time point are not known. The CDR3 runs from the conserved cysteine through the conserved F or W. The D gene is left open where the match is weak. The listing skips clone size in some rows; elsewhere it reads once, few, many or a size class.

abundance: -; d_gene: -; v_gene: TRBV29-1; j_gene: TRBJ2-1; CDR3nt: TGCAGCGTTGACCGACGACCTCTATACAGCAATGAGCAGTTCTTC; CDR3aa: CSVDRRPLYSNEQFF
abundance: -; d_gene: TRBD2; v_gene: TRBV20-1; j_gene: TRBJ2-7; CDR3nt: TGCAGTGCTAGAGCCCCGGGACGGGGGGGTACCTACGAGCAGTACTTC; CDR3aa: CSARAPGRGGTYEQYF
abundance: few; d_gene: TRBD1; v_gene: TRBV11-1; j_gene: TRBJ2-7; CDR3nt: TGTGCCAGCAGCTCCGGGACAGGGCGGAGGGAGCAGTACTTC; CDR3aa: CASSSGTGRREQYF
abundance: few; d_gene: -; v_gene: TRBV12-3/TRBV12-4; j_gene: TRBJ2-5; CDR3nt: TGTGCCAGCAGTTTATTGGACACCCAAGAGACCCAGTACTTC; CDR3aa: CASSLLDTQETQYF
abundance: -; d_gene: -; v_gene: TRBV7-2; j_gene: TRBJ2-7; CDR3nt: TGTGCCAGCAGCTTCGACACCTTTGAGCAGTACTTC; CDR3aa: CASSFDTFEQYF
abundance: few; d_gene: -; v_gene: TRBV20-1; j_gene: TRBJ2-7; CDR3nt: TGCAGTGCTCTCTTGGAGGTCCCCTACGAGCAGTACTTC; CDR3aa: CSALLEVPYEQYF
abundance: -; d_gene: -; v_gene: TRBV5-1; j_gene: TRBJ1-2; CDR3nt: TGCGCCAGCAGCTTACCGACAGATAACTATGGCTACACCTTC; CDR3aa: CASSLPTDNYGYTF
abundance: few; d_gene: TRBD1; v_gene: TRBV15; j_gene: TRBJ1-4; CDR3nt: TGTGCCACCAGCAGGGACAGGGGAGCTGAAAAACTGTTTTTT; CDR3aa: CATSRDRGAEKLFF
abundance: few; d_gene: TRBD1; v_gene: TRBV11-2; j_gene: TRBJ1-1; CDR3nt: TGTGCCAGCAGCTGGACCGGGACAGGTGACACTGAAGCTTTCTTT; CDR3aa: CASSWTGTGDTEAFF
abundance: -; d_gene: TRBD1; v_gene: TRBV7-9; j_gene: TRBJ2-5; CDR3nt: TGTGCCAGCAGCCGCACAGGGGGCGGGTACCAAGAGACCCAGTACTTC; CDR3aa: CASSRTGGGYQETQYF
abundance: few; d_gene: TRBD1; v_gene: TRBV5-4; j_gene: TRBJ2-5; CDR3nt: TGTGCCAGCAGCAACAGGGGGTTCCAAGAGACCCAGTACTTC; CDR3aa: CASSNRGFQETQYF
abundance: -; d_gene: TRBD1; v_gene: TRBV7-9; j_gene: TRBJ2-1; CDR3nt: TGTGCCAGCAGTCAAGGACAGGGCGAGTTGGCTGAGCAGTTCTTC; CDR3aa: CASSQGQGELAEQFF
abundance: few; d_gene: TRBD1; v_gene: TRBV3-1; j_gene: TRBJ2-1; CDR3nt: TGTGCCAGCAGCCAACGCCGGACAGGGTCAAAGTTAGAGCAGTTCTTC; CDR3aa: CASSQRRTGSKLEQFF
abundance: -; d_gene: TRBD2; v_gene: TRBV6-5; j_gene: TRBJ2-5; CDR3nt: TGTGCCAGCAGTATCATAGCGGGGGGGCGGGAGACCCAGTACTTC; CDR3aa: CASSIIAGGRETQYF
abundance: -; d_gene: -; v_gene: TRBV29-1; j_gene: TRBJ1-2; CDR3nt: TGCAGCGTCGACCGGGACACCCGTAACTATGGCTACACCTTC; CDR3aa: CSVDRDTRNYGYTF
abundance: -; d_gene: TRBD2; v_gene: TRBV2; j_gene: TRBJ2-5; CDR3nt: TGTGCCAGCAGTGGGCCACTAGCGGGTAGGGAGACCCAGTACTTC; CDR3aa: CASSGPLAGRETQYF
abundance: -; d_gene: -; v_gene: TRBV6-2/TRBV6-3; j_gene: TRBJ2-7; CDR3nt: TGTGCCAGCAGTTACGGGACGGGAAGGGACTACGAGCAGTACTTC; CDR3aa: CASSYGTGRDYEQYF
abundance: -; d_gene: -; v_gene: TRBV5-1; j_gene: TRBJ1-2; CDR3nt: TGCGCCAGCAGCTTGGAATCAGAGTCTAGCTATGGCTACACCTTC; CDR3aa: CASSLESESSYGYTF
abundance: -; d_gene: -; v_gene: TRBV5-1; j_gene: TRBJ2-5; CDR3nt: TGCGCCAGCAGCTTGGCGGGCCAGGCCCAGTACTTC; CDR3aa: CASSLAGQAQYF
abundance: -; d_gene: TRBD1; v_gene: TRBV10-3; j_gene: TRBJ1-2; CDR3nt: TGTGCCATCAGTTCGGGACAGAAAAATGGCTACACCTTC; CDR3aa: CAISSGQKNGYTF
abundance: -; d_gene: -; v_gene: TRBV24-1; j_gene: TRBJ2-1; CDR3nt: TGTGCCACTAGTGATGTGGAGCTGAATGAGCAGTTCTTC; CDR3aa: CATSDVELNEQFF
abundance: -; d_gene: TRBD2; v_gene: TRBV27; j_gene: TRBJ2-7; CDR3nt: TGTGCCAGTTTGAGCGGGAACTCCTACGAGCAGTACTTC; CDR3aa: CASLSGNSYEQYF
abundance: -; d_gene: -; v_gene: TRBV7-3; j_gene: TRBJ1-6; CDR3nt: TGTGCCAGCACGGCCTCAATCGGTTCACCCCTCCACTTT; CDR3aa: CASTASIGSPLHF
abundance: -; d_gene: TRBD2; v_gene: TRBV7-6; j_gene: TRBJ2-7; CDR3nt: TGTGCCAGTAAGCCGGGACTAGCGGGAGGATACTACGAGCAGTACTTC; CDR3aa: CASKPGLAGGYYEQYF
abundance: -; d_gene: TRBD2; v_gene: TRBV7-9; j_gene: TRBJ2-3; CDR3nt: TGTGCCAGCAGCCCCCTGACTAGCGGGGGAACAGATACGCAGTATTTT; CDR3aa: CASSPLTSGGTDTQYF
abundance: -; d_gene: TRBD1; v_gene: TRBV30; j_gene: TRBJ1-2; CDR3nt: TGTGCCTGGAGTGTAACGGGGACAGCTGGCTACACCTTC; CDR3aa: CAWSVTGTAGYTF
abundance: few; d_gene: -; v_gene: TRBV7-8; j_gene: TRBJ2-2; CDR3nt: TGTGCCAGCAGCTTAGAACGGTTGTTCAGGATGGACACCGGGGAGCTGTTTTTT; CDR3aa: CASSLERLFRMDTGELFF
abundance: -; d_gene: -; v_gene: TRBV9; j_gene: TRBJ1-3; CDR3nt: TGTGCCAGCAGCGATACGGGACCCCTAGCCGGAAACACCATATATTTT; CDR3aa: CASSDTGPLAGNTIYF
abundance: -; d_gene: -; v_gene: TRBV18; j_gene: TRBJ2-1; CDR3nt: TGTGCCAGCTCACCACTACTAGCAACTAACGATGAGCAGTTCTTC; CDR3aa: CASSPLLATNDEQFF
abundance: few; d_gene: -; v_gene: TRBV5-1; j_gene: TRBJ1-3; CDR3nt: TGCGCCAGCAGCTTGGACGGGACATCCGGAAACACCATATATTTT; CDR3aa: CASSLDGTSGNTIYF
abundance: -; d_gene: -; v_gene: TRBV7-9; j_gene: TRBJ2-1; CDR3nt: TGTGCCAGCAGCCTTATAAACAGGGTATCTTCCAATGAGCAGTTCTTC; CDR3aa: CASSLINRVSSNEQFF
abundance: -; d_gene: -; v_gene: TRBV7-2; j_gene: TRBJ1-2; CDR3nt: TGTGCCAGCAACTCCGGGGGGCGTAACTATGGCTACACCTTC; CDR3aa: CASNSGGRNYGYTF
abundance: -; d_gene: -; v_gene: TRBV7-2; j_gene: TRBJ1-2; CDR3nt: TGTGCCAGCAGCTTAGACAGGGTTGGTGGCTACACCTTC; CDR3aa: CASSLDRVGGYTF
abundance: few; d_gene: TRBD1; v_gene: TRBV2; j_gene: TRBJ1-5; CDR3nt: TGTGCCAGCAGTAACCCGGACAGGGCTGGCAATCAGCCCCAGCATTTT; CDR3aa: CASSNPDRAGNQPQHF
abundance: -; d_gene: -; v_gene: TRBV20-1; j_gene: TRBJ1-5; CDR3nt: TGCAGTGCCAGTCTTTTCTCCCAGCATTTT; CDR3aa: CSASLFSQHF
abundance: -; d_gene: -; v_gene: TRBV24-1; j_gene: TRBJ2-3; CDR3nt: TGTGCCACCAGTGCGTCAGATACGCAGTATTTT; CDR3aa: CATSASDTQYF
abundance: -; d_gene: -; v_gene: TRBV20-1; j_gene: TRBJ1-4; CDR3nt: TGCAGTGCTAGAGTGACAGCTGGCTTCTTTAATGAAAAACTGTTTTTT; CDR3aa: CSARVTAGFFNEKLFF
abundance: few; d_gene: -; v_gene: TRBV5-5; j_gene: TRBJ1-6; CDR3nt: TGTGCCAGCAGCTTGTGGGATAATTCACCCCTCCACTTT; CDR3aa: CASSLWDNSPLHF
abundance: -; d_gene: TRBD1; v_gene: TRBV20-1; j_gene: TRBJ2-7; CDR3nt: TGCAGTGCAAACGGACAGGGGGGGATCAGGGACGAGCAGTACTTC; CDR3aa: CSANGQGGIRDEQYF
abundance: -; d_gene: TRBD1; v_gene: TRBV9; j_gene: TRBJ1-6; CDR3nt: TGTGCCAGCAGCGCCAGGGGGAGCTCCTATAATTCACCCCTCCACTTT; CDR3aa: CASSARGSSYNSPLHF
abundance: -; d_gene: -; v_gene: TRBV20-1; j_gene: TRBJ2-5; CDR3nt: TGCAGTGCTAGTACGTGGCTCGGGGACCAAGAGACCCAGTACTTC; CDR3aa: CSASTWLGDQETQYF
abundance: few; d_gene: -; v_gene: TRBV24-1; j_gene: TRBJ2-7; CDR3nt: TGTGCCACCAGATCCGGACTTGCGGGTGAGCAGTACTTC; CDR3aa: CATRSGLAGEQYF